Presented here are 13 T cell receptor beta chains from one specimen sequenced in a study of PD-1 blockade in classical Hodgkin lymphoma. Only in-frame clones appear in the TCRdb table, and some are missing; sequencing was by immunoSEQ multiplex PCR. The table shows approximately 45,000 clones, with roughly 93% occurring only once. This sample's time point: newly diagnosed, previously untreated cHL patient sample. Sample: peripheral blood mononuclear cells (PBMCs). These receptors all stem from a human donor with classical Hodgkin lymphoma.

The chain carries TRBV5-1 and TRBJ1-2; D remains unclear. Trimming stripped 0 bases from V and 2 bases from J, with 11 bases between. The CDR3 covers 15 residues. From germline, CDR1 is SGHRS and CDR2 YFSETQ. CDR3 nucleotides: TGCGCCAGCAGCTTGGCAGCCATCCGGAACTATGGCTACACCTTC. Translating gives CASSLAAIRNYGYTF.

The chain is built from TRBV7-6 and TRBJ2-1; D is undetermined. V shed 5 bases and J shed 2 bases, with 19 bases lying between them. The germline V gene has CDR1 SGHVS and CDR2 FNYEAQ. This CDR3 has 17 amino acids. CDR3 protein: CASSPRRRLEAYNEQFF. The CDR3 DNA follows: TGTGCCAGCAGCCCGAGGCGGCGACTTGAAGCCTACAATGAGCAGTTCTTC.

The chain links TRBV5-1 to TRBJ2-7; TRBD1 matches at 7 bases. V dropped 2 bases and J dropped 0; count of bases not matched to a gene: 5. The CDR3 has 15 residues. The germline gives CDR1 SGHRS, CDR2 YFSETQ. The CDR3 loop is CASSFRQGYSYEQYF. DNA for the CDR3: TGCGCCAGCAGCTTTCGACAGGGCTACTCCTACGAGCAGTACTTC.

This rearrangement joins TRBV6-4 to TRBJ1-5; D is undetermined. The ends were cut back, 4 bases at V and 16 bases at J, with 11 bases in the middle. The CDR3 contains 10 residues. The germline CDR1 and CDR2 sequences are MRHNA and SNTAGT. The CDR3: CASSAPFEHF. DNA for the CDR3: TGTGCCAGCAGTGCCCCGTTTGAACATTTT.

J is TRBJ2-1 and V is TRBV7-6; 11 nucleotides match TRBD2. V was clipped by 5 bases and J by 5 bases; unmatched bases: 5. Germline assignment: CDR1 SGHVS and CDR2 FNYEAQ. The CDR3 runs to 15 residues. This chain's CDR3 is CASSRGLAVNNEQFF. CDR3 nucleotide sequence: TGTGCCAGCAGCCGGGGACTAGCGGTAAACAATGAGCAGTTCTTC.

This sequence joins TRBV5-8 and TRBJ2-5; D call uncertain. The CDR3 has 15 amino acids. Germline CDR1 reads SGHTS; CDR2 reads YDEGEE. The ends were cut back, 3 bases at V and 3 bases at J, with 15 bases in the middle. CDR3 protein: CASSSGLTAEETQYF. The CDR3 nucleotides are TGTGCCAGCAGCTCGGGTCTAACAGCCGAAGAGACCCAGTACTTC.

The chain uses TRBV7-9 and TRBJ2-2, with TRBD2 matching 11 bases. The germline V gene encodes CDR1 SEHNR and CDR2 FQNEAQ (reference sequence). V lost 5 bases and J lost 4; bases outside the gene matches: 3. The CDR3 is made up of 15 amino acids. This chain's CDR3 is CASSQTSGSTGELFF. As DNA, the CDR3 is TGTGCCAGCAGCCAAACTAGCGGGAGCACCGGGGAGCTGTTTTTT.

The J gene is TRBJ1-1, the V gene TRBV9, with D uncertain. Per the germline V gene, CDR1 is SGDLS and CDR2 is YYNGEE. The CDR3 runs to 13 residues. Trimming took off 0 bases at V and 4 bases at J, with 7 bases between the two ends. CDR3 sequence: CASSVARGTEAFF. CDR3 sequence (DNA): TGTGCCAGCAGCGTAGCTAGAGGCACTGAAGCTTTCTTT.

This sequence joins TRBV9 and TRBJ2-7; 7 nucleotides agree with TRBD2. V lost 0 bases, J lost 5 bases, and 5 bases stayed unmatched. CDR1 is SGDLS and CDR2 is YYNGEE in the germline V gene. This CDR3 is 14 amino acids long. The CDR3 loop is CASSVGTSGNEQYF. The CDR3 region has the DNA TGTGCCAGCAGCGTAGGAACGAGCGGGAACGAGCAGTACTTC.

V is TRBV5-1 and J is TRBJ1-1; no clear D. Between the trimmed V and J ends, which lost 0 bases and 4 bases, there was a span of 10 bases. Looked up from germline, CDR1 is SGHRS and CDR2 is YFSETQ. The CDR3 totals 14 residues. CDR3 nucleotides: TGCGCCAGCAGCTTGGGGATGGAGATCACTGAAGCTTTCTTT. Its translation is CASSLGMEITEAFF.

This chain joins TRBV7-9 and TRBJ2-1; 11 bases fit TRBD2. J was trimmed by 5 bases and V by 5 bases; bases with no gene match: 5. The germline V gene has CDR1 SEHNR and CDR2 FQNEAQ (reference sequence). The CDR3 loop spans 15 amino acids. CDR3 nucleotide sequence: TGTGCCAGCAGCAGACTAGCGGGACCCCACAATGAGCAGTTCTTC. Amino acid sequence: CASSRLAGPHNEQFF.

The chain is built from TRBV6-6 and TRBJ2-1; 8 bases align to TRBD1. Per germline, CDR1 MNHNY and CDR2 SVGAGI (reference sequence). J gave up 10 bases and V 8 bases, and 13 bases lay outside the gene matches. This CDR3 has 14 amino acids. In DNA form, the CDR3 reads TGTGCCAGCTCCGGGACAGGCGAACTGGGGGAGCAGTTCTTC. Translating gives CASSGTGELGEQFF.

The gene calls are TRBV18 and TRBJ1-3; 9 positions agree with TRBD1. CDR1 KGHSH and CDR2 LQKENI come from the germline V gene. With 4 bases clipped from V and 4 bases from J, the junction kept 8 bases outside the gene matches. The CDR3 is 16 amino acids. The CDR3 DNA follows: TGTGCCAGCTCACTTGCCGGGACAGGGCCCGGAAACACCATATATTTT. It is translated as CASSLAGTGPGNTIYF.